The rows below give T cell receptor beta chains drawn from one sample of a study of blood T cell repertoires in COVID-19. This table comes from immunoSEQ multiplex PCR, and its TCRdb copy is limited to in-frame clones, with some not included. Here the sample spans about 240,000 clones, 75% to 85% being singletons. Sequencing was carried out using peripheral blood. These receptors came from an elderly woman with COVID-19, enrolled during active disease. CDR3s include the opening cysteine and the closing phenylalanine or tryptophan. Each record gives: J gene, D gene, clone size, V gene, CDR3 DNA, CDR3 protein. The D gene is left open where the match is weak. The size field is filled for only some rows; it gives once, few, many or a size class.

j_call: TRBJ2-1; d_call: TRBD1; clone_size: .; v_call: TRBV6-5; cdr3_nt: TGTGCCAGCAGCACGGGACAGGGATGGAACAATGAGCAGTTCTTC; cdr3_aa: CASSTGQGWNNEQFF
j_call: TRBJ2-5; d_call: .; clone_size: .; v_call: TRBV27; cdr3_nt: TGTGCCAGCAGTGGTTGGAGTCGGGAGACCCAGTACTTC; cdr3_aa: CASSGWSRETQYF
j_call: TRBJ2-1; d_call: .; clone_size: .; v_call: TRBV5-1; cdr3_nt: TGCGCCAGCAGCTCAGTAGCAAGCTCCTACAATGAGCAGTTCTTC; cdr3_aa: CASSSVASSYNEQFF
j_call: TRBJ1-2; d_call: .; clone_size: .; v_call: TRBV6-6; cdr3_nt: TGTGCCAGCAGTGAGGGACACAACTATGGCTACACCTTC; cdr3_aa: CASSEGHNYGYTF
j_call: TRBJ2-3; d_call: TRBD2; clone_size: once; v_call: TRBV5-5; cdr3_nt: TGTGCCAGCAGCTTGGCCGGGGGGGCGAGCACAGATACGCAGTATTTT; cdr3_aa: CASSLAGGASTDTQYF
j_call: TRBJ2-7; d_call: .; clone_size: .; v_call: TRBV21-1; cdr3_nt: TGTGCCAGCAGCAAAGTCCGCCCAGCCCTAGATCCTGGCTCCTACGAGCAGTACTTC; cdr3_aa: CASSKVRPALDPGSYEQYF
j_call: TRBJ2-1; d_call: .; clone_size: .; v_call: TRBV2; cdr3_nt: TGTGCCAGCACTAACCAGGGGTTCTCGGAGAATGAGCAGTTCTTC; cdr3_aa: CASTNQGFSENEQFF
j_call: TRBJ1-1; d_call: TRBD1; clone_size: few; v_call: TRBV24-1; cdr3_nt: TGTGCCACCAGTGACCCGGACAGGGCGGAAGCTTTCTTT; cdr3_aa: CATSDPDRAEAFF
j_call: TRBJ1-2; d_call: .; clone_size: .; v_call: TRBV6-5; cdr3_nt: TGTGCCAGCAGGACCGTCGGGGGGCCCGGTGGCTACACCTTC; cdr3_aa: CASRTVGGPGGYTF
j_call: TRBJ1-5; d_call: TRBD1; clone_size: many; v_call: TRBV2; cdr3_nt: TGTGCCAGCAGTGAGGGACAGGGAGTTCAGCCCCAGCATTTT; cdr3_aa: CASSEGQGVQPQHF
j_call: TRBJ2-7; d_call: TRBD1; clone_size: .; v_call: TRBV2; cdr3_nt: TGTGCCAGCGGGGGACAGGAACGCTACGAGCAGTACTTC; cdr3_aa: CASGGQERYEQYF
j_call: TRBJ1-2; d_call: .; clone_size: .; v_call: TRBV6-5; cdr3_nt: TGTGCCAGTAGGGATAGGGGTACCCATGGCTACACCTTC; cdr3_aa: CASRDRGTHGYTF
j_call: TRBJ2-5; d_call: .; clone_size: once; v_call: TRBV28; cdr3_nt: TGTGCCAGCAGTATAGGGGGTCCTGGGGAAGAGACCCAGTACTTC; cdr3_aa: CASSIGGPGEETQYF
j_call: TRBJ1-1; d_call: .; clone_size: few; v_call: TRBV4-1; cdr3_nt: TGCGCCAGCAGCCAAGACCCCGCCCAGGTCAGTGCTGAAGCTTTCTTT; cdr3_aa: CASSQDPAQVSAEAFF
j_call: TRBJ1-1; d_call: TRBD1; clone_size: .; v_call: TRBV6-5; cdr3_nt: TGTGCCAGCAGTAGGGACAGGTTGAACACTGAAGCTTTCTTT; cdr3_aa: CASSRDRLNTEAFF
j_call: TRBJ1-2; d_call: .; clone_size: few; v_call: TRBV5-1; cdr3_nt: TGCGCCAGCAGCTTGGGGGGAGTCGGCTATGGCTACACCTTC; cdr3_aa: CASSLGGVGYGYTF
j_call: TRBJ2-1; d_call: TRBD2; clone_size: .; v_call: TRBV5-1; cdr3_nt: TGCGCCAGCAAAGCGTTGGTTAGCGGGGGGTATAATGAGCAGTTCTTC; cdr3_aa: CASKALVSGGYNEQFF
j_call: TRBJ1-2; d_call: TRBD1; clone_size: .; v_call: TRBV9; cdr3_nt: TGTGCCAGCAGCGAGCCCGGGACAGGGGCTAACTATGGCTACACCTTC; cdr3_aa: CASSEPGTGANYGYTF
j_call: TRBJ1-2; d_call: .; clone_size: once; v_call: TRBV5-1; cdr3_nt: TGCGCCAGCAGCTTGGCGGCAGGGGATGGCTACACCTTC; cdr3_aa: CASSLAAGDGYTF
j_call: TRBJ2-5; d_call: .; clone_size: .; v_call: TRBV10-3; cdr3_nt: TGTGCCATCAGTCCCCTTACCTCCCGGGAGACCCAGTACTTC; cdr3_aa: CAISPLTSRETQYF
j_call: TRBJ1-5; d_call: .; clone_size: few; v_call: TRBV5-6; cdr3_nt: TGTGCCAGCAGCAGGGGTCTCAATCAGCCCCAGCATTTT; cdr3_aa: CASSRGLNQPQHF
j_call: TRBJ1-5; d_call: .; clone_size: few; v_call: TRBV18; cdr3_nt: TGTGCCAGCTCACCACAAGCCCAGGGCAATCAGCCCCAGCATTTT; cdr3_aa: CASSPQAQGNQPQHF
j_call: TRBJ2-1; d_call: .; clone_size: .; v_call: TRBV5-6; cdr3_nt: TGTGCCAGCAGCTTGGTATCCCTCTCCTACAATGAGCAGTTCTTC; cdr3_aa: CASSLVSLSYNEQFF
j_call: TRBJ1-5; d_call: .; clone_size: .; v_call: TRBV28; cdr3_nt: TGTGCCAGCAGTTTCTCAGATCAGCCCCAGCATTTT; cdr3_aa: CASSFSDQPQHF
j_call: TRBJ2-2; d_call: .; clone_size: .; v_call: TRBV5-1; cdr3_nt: TGCGCCAGCAGCTTTTCAGGGACCGGGGAGCTGTTTTTT; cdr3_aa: CASSFSGTGELFF
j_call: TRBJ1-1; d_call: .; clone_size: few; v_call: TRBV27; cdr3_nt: TGTGCCAGCAGTTTATGGGGCGTGGCACCGAAGAACACTGAAGCTTTCTTT; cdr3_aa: CASSLWGVAPKNTEAFF
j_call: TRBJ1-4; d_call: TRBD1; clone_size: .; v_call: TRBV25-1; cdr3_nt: TGTGCCAGCAGTGATAGAGCTTTCGGGACAGGGGGCGAAAAACTGTTTTTT; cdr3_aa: CASSDRAFGTGGEKLFF
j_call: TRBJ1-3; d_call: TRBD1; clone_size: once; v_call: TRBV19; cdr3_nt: TGTGCCAGTAGCTGGGACAGCTCTGGAAACACCATATATTTT; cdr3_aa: CASSWDSSGNTIYF
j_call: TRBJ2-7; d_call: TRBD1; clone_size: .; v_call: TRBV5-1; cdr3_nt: TGCGCCAGCAGCTCAAGTAGAGGGGGCAACGAGCAGTACTTC; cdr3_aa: CASSSSRGGNEQYF
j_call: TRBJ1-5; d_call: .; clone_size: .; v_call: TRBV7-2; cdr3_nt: TGTGCCAGCAGCTCCGACAGCGGCAATCAGCCCCAGCATTTT; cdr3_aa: CASSSDSGNQPQHF
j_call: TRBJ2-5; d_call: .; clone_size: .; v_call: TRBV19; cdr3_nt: TGTGCCAGTAGTATGACAGATGGTGGGGCGACCCAGTACTTC; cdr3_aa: CASSMTDGGATQYF
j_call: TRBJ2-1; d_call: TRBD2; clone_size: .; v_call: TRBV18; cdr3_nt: TGTGCCAGCTCACAAGCGGGGGGGCAGGGCCAGTTCTTC; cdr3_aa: CASSQAGGQGQFF
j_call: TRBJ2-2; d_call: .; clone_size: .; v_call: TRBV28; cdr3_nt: TGTGCCAGCAGTTCACCTGGACTACCGAGGACCGGGGAGCTGTTTTTT; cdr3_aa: CASSSPGLPRTGELFF
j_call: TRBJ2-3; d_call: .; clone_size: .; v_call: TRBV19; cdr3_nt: TGTGCCAGTAGTCACTTGGGCACAGATACGCAGTATTTT; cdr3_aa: CASSHLGTDTQYF
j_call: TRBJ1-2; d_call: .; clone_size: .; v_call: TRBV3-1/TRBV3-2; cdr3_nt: TGTGCCAGCAGCCAAGTAGCAGGGTCCGGCTACACCTTC; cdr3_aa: CASSQVAGSGYTF
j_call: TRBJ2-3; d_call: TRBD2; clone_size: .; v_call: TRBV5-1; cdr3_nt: TGCGCCAGCAGCCGACTTAATAGCGGGGGGTCAGATACGCAGTATTTT; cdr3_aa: CASSRLNSGGSDTQYF
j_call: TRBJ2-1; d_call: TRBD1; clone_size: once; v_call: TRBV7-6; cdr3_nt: TGTGCCAGCAGCTTAGCGGGACAGACCTACAATGAGCAGTTCTTC; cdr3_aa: CASSLAGQTYNEQFF
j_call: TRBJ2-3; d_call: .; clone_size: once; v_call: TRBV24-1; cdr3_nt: TGTGCCACCAGTGACCCCGGGCGGGGCACAGATACGCAGTATTTT; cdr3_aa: CATSDPGRGTDTQYF
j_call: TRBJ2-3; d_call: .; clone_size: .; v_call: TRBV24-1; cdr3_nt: TGTGCCACCAGTGATTTTGGGGTGGACGGAGGTAGCACAGATACGCAGTATTTT; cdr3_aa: CATSDFGVDGGSTDTQYF
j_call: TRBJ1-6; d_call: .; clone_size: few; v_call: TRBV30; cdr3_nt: TGTGCCTGGAAGCCGGGGGGGTCACCCCTCCACTTT; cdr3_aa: CAWKPGGSPLHF
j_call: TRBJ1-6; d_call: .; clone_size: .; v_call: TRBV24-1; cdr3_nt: TGTGCCACCAGTGATTTAGGGGGATTGACACAATATAATTCACCCCTCCACTTT; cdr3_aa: CATSDLGGLTQYNSPLHF
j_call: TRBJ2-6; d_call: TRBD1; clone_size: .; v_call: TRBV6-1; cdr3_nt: TGTGCCAGCAGTGAAGGGGACAGGGGAAGATCTGGGGCCAACGTCCTGACTTTC; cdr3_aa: CASSEGDRGRSGANVLTF
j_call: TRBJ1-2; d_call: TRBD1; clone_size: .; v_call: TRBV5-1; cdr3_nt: TGCGCCAGCAGCTTGGGGGACAGGGGAACGAACTATGGCTACACCTTC; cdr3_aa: CASSLGDRGTNYGYTF
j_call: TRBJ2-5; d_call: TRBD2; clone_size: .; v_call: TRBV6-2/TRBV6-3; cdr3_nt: TGTGCCAGCAGTTACGTGGGACTAGCGGGGACCCAGTACTTC; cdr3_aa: CASSYVGLAGTQYF
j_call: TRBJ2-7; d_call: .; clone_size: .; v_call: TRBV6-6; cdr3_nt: TGTGCCAGCAGTTACTCGACATATTACGAGCAGTACTTC; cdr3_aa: CASSYSTYYEQYF
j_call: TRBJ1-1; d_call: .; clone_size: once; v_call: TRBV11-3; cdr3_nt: TGTGCCAGCAGCTTAGGGGCGGGAAACACTGAAGCTTTCTTT; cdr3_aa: CASSLGAGNTEAFF
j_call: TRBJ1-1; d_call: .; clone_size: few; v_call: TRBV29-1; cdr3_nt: TGCAGCGTGACAGTCATGAACACTGAAGCTTTCTTT; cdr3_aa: CSVTVMNTEAFF
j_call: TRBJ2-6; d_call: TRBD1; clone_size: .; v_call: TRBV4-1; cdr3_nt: TGCGCCAGCAGCCGGGACCAGGGGGCCGAAGGGGCCAACGTCCTGACTTTC; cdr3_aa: CASSRDQGAEGANVLTF